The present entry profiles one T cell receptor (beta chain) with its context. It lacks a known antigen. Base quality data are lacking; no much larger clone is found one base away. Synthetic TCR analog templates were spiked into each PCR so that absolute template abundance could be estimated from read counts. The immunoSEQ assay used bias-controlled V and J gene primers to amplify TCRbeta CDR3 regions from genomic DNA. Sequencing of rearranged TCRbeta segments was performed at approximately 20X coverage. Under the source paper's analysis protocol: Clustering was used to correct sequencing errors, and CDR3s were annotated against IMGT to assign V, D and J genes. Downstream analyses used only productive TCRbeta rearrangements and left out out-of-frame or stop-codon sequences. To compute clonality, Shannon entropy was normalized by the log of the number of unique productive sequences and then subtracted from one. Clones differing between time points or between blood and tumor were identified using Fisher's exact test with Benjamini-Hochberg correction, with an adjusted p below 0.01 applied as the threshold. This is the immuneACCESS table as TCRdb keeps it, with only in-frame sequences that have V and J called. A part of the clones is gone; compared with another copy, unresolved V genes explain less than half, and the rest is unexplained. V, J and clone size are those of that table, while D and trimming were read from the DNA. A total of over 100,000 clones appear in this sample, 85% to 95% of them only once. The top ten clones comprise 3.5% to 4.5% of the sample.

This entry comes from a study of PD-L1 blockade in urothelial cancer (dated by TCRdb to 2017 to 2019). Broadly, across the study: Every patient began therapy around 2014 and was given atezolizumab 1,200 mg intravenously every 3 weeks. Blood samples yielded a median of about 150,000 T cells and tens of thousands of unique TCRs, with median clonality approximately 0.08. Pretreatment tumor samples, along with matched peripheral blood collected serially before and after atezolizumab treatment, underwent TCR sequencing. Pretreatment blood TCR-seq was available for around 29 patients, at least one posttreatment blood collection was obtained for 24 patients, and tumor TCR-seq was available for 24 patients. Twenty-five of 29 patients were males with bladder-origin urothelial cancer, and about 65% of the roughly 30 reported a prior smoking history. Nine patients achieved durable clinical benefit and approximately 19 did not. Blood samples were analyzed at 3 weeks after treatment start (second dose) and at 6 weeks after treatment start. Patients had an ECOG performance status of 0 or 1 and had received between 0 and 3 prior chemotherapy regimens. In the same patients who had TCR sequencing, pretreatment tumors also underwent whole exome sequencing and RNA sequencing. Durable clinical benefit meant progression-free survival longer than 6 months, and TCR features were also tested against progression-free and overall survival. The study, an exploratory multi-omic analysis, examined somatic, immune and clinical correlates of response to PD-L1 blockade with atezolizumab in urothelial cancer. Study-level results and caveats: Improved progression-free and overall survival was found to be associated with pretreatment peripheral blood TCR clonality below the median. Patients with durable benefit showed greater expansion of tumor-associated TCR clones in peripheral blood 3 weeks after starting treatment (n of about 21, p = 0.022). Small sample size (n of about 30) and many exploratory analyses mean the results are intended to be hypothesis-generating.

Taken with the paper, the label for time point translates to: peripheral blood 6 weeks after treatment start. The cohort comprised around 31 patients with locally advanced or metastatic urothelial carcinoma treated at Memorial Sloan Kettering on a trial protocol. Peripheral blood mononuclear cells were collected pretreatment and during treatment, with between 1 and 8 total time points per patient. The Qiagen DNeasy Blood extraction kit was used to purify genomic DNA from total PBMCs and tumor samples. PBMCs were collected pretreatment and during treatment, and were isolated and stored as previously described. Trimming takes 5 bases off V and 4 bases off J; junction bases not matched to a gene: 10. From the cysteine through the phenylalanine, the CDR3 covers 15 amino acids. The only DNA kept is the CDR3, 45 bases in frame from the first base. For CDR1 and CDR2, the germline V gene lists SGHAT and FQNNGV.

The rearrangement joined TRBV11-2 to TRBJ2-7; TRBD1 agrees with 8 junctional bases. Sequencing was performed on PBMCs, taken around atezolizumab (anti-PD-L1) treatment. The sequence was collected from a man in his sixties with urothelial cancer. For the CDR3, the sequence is CASSPGQGGEYEQYF. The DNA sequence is TGTGCCAGCAGCCCAGGACAGGGCGGTGAGTACGAGCAGTACTTC.